The sequence of this T cell receptor beta chain was determined in a study of cytomegalovirus exposure and HLA in healthy donors. Turning to the study itself: Early released data had approximately 86 million unique TCRs, all coming from HLA-typed donors.

Use of 60 Vbeta and 13 Jbeta primers characterized the PCR. TCRdb's table, derived via immunoSEQ multiplex PCR, lists solely in-frame clones and lacks some. The sample lists about 150,000 clones, approximately 10% occurring once. Germline values: CDR1 MNHEY, CDR2 SVGAGI. The CDR3 covers 16 residues. Between the trimmed V and J ends, which lost 0 bases and 1 base, there was a span of 12 bases. This clone came up a few times. This chain joins TRBV6-5 and TRBJ1-1, with D perhaps TRBD1 (5 bases). The receptor was isolated from a woman between 40 and 50 years old in good health and CMV-seropositive. Sequencing input: PBMCs. The CDR3 region has the DNA TGTGCCAGCAGTTACTCTGCGGGGCAGGGGAACACTGAAGCTTTCTTT. Protein product: CASSYSAGQGNTEAFF.